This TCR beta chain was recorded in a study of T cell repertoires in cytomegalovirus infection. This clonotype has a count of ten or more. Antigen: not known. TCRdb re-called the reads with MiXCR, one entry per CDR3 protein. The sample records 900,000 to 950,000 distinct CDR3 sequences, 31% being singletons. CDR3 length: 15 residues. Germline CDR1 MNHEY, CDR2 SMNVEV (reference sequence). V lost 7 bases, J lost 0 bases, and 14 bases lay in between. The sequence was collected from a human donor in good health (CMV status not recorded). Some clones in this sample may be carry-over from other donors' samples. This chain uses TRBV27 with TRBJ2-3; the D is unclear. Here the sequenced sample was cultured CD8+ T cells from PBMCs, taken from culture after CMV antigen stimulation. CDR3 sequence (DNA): TGTGCCAGCAAAGGAGCGATCCCTAGCACAGATACGCAGTATTTT. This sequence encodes CASKGAIPSTDTQYF.